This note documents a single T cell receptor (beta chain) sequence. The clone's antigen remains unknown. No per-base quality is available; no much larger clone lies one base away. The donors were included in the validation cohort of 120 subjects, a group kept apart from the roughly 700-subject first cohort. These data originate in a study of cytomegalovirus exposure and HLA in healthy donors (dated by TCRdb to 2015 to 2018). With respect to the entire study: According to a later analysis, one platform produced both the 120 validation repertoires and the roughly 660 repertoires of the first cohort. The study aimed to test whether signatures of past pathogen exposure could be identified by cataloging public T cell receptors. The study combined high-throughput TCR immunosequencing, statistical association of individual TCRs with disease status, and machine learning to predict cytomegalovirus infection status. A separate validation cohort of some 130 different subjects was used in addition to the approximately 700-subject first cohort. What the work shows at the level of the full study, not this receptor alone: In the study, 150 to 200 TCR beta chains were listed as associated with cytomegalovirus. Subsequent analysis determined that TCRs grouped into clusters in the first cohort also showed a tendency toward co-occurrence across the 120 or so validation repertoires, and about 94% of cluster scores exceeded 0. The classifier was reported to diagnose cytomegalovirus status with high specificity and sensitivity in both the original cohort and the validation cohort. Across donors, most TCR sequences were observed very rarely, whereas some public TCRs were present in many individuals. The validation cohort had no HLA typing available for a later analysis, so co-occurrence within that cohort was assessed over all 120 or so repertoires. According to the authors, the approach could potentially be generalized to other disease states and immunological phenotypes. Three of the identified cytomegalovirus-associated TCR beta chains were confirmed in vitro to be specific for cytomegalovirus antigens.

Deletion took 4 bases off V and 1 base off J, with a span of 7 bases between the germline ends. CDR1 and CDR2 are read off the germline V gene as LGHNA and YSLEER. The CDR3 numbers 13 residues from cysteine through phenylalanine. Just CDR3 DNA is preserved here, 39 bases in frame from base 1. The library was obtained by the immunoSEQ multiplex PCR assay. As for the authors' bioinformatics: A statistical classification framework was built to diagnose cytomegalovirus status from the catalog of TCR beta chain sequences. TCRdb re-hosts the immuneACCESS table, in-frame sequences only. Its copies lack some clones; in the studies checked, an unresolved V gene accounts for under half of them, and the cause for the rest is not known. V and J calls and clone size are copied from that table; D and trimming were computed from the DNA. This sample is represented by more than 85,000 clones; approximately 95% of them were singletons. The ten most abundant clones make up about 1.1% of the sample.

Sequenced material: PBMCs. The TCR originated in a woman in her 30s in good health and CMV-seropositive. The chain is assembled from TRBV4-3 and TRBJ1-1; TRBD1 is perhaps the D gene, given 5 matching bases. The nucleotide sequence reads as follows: TGCGCCAGCAGCCGACAGAGGAACACTGAAGCTTTCTTT. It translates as CASSRQRNTEAFF.